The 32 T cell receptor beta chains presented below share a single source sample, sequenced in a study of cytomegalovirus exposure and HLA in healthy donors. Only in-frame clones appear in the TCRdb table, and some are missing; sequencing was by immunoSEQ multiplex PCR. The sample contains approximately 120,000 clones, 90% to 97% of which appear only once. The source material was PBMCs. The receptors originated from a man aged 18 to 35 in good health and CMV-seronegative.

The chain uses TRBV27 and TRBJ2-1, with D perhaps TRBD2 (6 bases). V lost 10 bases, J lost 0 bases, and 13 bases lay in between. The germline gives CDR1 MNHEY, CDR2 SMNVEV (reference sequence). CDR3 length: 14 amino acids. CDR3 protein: CATGPGGSYNEQFF. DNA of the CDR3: TGTGCCACGGGACCCGGGGGCTCCTACAATGAGCAGTTCTTC.

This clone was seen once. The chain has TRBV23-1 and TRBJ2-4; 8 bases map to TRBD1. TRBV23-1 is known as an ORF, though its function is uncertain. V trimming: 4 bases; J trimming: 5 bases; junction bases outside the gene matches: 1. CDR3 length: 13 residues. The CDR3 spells CASSLDRENIQYF. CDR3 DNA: TGCGCCAGCAGTCTGGACAGGGAAAACATTCAGTACTTC.

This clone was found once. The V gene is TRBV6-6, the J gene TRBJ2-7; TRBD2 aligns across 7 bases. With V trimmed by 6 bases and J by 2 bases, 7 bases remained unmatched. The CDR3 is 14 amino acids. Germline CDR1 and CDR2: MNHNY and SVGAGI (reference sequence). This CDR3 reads CASSHSSGAYEQYF. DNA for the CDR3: TGTGCCAGCAGCCACTCTAGCGGAGCCTACGAGCAGTACTTC.

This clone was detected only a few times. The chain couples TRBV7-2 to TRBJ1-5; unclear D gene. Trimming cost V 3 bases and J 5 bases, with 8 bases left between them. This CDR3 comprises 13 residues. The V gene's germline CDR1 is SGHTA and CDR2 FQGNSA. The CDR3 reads CASSFGRDQPQHF. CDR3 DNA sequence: TGTGCCAGCAGCTTTGGGAGGGATCAGCCCCAGCATTTT.

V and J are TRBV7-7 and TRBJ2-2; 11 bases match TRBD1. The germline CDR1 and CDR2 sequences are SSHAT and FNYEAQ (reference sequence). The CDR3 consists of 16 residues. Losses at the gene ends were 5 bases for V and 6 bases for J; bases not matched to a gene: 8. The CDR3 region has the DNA TGTGCCAGCAGCGGAGGACAGGGGGCAGTAGCCGGGGAGCTGTTTTTT. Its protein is CASSGGQGAVAGELFF.

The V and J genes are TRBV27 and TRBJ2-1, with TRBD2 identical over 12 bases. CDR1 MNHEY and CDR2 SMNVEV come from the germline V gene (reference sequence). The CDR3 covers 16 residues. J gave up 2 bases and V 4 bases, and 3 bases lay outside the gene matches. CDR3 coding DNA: TGTGCCAGCAGTTCCCGGACTAGCGGGACCTACAATGAGCAGTTCTTC. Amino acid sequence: CASSSRTSGTYNEQFF.

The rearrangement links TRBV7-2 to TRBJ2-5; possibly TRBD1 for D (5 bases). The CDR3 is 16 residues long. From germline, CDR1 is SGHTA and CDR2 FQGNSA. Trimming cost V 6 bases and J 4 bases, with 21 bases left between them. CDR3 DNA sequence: TGTGCCAGCAGACCCGCCCCCCTAGTGGGGCGAGAGACCCAGTACTTC. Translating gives CASRPAPLVGRETQYF.

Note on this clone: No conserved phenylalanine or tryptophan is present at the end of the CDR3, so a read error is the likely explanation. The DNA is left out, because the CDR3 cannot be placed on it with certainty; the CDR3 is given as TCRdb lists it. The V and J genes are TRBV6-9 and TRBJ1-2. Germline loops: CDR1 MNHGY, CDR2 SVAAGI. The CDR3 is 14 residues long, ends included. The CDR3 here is CASSEVWPYGKTYG.

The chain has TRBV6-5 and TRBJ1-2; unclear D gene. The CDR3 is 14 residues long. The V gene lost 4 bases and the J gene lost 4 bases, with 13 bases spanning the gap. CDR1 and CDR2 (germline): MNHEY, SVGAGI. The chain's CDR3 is CASSFGVGSYGYTF. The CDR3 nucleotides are TGTGCCAGCAGTTTCGGGGTTGGCTCCTATGGCTACACCTTC.

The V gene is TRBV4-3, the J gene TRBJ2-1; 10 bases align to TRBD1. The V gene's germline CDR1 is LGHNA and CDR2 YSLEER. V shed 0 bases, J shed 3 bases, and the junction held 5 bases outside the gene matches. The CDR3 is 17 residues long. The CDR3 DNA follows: TGCGCCAGCAGCCAAGATCTAGGACAGGGGGTCTACAATGAGCAGTTCTTC. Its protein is CASSQDLGQGVYNEQFF.

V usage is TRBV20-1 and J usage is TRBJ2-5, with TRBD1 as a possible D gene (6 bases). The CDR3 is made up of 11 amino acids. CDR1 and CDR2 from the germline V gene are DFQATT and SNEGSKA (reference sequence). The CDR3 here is CKTGPQETQYF. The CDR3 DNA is TGCAAGACAGGCCCCCAAGAGACCCAGTACTTC.

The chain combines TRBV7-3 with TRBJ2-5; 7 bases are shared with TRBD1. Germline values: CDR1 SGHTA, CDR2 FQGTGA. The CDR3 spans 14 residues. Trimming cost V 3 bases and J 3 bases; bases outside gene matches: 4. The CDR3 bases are TGTGCCAGCAGCTTTGACAGGGATGAAGAGACCCAGTACTTC. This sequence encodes CASSFDRDEETQYF. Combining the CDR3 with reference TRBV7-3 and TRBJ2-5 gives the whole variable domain GAGVSQTPSNKVTEKGKYVELRCDPISGHTALYWYRQSLGQGPEFLIYFQGTGAADDSGLPNDRFFAVRPEGSVSTLKIQRTERGDSAVYLCASSFDRDEETQYFGPGTRLLVL.

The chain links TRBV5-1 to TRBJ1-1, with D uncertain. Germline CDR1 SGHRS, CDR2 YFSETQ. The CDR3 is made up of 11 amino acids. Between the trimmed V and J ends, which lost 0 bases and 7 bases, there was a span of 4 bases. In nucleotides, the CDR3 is TGCGCCAGCAGCTTGGGAGGTGAAGCTTTCTTT. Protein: CASSLGGEAFF.

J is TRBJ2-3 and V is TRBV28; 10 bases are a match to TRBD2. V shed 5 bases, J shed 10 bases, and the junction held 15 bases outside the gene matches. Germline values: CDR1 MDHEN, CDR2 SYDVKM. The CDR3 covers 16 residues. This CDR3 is CASSEIAGGEAGAQYF. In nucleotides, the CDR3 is TGTGCCAGCAGTGAAATAGCGGGAGGAGAGGCAGGCGCGCAGTATTTT.

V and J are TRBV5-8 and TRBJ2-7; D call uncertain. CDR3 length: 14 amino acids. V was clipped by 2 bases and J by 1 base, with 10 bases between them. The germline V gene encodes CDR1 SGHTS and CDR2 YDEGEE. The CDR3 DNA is TGTGCCAGCAGCTTACTCGGAGATTCCTACGAGCAGTACTTC. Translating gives CASSLLGDSYEQYF.

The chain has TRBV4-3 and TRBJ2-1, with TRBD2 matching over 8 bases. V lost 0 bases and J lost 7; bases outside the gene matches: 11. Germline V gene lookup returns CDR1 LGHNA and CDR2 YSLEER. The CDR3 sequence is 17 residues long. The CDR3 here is CASSQDRAAGVWNEQFF. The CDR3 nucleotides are TGCGCCAGCAGCCAAGATCGGGCAGCGGGAGTCTGGAATGAGCAGTTCTTC.

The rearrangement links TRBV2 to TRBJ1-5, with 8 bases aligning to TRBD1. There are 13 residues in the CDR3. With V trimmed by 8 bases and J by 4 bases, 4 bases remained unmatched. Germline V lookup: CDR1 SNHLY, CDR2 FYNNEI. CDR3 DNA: TGTGCCAGCGGGGACAGGAGAAATCAGCCCCAGCATTTT. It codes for CASGDRRNQPQHF.

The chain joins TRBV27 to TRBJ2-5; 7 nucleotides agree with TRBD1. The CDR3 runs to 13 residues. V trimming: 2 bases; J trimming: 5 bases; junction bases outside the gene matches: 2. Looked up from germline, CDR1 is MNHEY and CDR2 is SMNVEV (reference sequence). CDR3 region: CASSLDRAETQYF. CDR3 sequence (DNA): TGTGCCAGCAGTTTAGACAGGGCCGAGACCCAGTACTTC.

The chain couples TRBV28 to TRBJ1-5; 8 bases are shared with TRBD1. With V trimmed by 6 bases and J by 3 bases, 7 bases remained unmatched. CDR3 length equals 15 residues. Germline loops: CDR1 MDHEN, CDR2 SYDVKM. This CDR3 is CASSRRDRINQPQHF. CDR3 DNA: TGTGCCAGCAGCCGTAGGGACAGGATCAATCAGCCCCAGCATTTT.

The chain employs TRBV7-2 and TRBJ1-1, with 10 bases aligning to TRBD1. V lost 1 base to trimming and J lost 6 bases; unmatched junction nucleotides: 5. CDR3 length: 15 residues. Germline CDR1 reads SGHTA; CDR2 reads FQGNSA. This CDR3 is CASSLESGTGAEAFF. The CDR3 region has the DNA TGTGCCAGCAGCTTAGAATCCGGGACAGGGGCTGAAGCTTTCTTT.

For the CDR3, the DNA is TGTGCCATCAGTGAGTCGGGACATAACTATGGCTACACCTTC. Protein: CAISESGHNYGYTF. This sequence joins TRBV10-3 and TRBJ1-2, with D possibly TRBD1 on 6 matching bases. V was clipped by 0 bases and J by 1 base, with 6 bases between them. This CDR3 is built from 14 residues. Per the germline V gene, CDR1 is ENHRY and CDR2 is SYGVKD.

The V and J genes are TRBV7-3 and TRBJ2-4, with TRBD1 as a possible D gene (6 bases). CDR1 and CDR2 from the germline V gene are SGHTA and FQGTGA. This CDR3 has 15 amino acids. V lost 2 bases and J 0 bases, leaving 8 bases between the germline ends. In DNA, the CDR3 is TGTGCCAGCAGCTTAGAAGGGGGAGCCAAAAACATTCAGTACTTC. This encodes CASSLEGGAKNIQYF.

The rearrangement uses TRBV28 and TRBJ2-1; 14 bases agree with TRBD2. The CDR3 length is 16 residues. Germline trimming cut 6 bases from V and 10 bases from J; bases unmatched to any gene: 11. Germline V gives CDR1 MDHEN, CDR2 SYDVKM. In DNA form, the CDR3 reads TGTGCCAGCAGACGACCGGGACTAGCGGGAGTAGGAGAGCAGTTCTTC. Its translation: CASRRPGLAGVGEQFF.

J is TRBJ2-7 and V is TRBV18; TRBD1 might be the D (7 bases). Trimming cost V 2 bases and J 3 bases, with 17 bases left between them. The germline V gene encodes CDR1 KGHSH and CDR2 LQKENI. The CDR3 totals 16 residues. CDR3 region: CASSPRRGQSLYEQYF. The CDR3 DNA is TGTGCCAGCTCACCAAGGAGGGGGCAGTCCCTCTACGAGCAGTACTTC.

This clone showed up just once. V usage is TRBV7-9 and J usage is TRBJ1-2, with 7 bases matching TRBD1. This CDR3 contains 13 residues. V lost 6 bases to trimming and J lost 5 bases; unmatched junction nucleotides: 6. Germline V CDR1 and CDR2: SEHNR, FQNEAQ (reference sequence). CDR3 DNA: TGTGCCAGCAGATCGACAGGGCCGTATGGCTACACCTTC. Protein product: CASRSTGPYGYTF.

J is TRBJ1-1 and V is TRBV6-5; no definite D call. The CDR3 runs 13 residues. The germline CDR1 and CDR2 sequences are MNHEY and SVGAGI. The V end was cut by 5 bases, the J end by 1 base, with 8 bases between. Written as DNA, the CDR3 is TGTGCCAGCAGTAACATTCGGAACACTGAAGCTTTCTTT. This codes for CASSNIRNTEAFF.

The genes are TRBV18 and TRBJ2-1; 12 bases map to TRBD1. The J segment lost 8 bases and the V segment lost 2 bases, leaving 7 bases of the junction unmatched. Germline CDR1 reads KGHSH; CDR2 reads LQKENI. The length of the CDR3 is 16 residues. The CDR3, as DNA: TGTGCCAGCTCACCAACTTCCGGGACAGGGGGCTATGAGCAGTTCTTC. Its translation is CASSPTSGTGGYEQFF.

This chain's CDR3 is CASSLEGLGENQPQHF. The CDR3 DNA reads TGTGCCAGCAGCTTAGAGGGGTTAGGTGAAAATCAGCCCCAGCATTTT. V is TRBV7-2 and J is TRBJ1-5; D perhaps matches TRBD1 (5 bases). The V end was cut by 1 base, the J end by 4 bases, with 14 bases between. There are 16 residues in the CDR3. CDR1 and CDR2 from the germline V gene are SGHTA and FQGNSA.

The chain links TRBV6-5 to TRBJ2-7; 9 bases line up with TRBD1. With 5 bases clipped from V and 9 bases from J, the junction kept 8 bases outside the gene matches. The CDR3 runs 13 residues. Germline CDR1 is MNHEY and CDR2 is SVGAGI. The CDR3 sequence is CASSKGQGLVQYF. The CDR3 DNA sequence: TGTGCCAGCAGTAAGGGACAGGGTCTAGTGCAGTACTTC.

CDR3 in amino acids: CASSSATGRGETQYF. The CDR3, as DNA: TGCGCCAGCAGCTCAGCTACAGGCAGAGGCGAGACCCAGTACTTC. This chain connects TRBV5-1 to TRBJ2-5; TRBD1 might be the D (5 bases). The CDR3 loop spans 15 amino acids. The V end was cut by 3 bases, the J end by 5 bases, with 17 bases between. In germline, CDR1 is SGHRS, CDR2 YFSETQ.

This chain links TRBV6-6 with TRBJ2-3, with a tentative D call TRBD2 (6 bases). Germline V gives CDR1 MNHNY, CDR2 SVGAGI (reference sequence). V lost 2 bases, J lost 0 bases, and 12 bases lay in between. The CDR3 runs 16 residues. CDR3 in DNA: TGTGCCAGCAGTTACAAGGGACTGAGAAGCACAGATACGCAGTATTTT. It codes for CASSYKGLRSTDTQYF.

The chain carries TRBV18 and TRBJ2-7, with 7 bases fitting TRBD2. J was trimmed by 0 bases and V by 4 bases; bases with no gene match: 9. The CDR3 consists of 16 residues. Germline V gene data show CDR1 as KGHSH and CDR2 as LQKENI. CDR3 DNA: TGTGCCAGCTCACGAGGACCCTGGACTAGCTCCTACGAGCAGTACTTC. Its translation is CASSRGPWTSSYEQYF.